Listed below are T cell receptor beta chains from one sample, sequenced in a study of metastatic and nonmetastatic thyroid tumors. MiXCR re-clonotyped the PCR reads for TCRdb. The sample carries about 92,000 clones, more than 13% recorded once. Sample: blood. The source is a female donor with papillary thyroid cancer or a benign thyroid nodule (not recorded which). Some clones in this sample may be carry-over from other donors' samples. Both conserved end residues are part of each CDR3. D genes are given only for firm matches. Clone size is stated in some rows and not others, as once, few, many or a class when expanded.

clone size	V gene	D gene	J gene	CDR3 DNA	CDR3 protein
many	TRBV11-1	.	TRBJ1-5	TGTGCCAGCAGCTTACCCCGCGGGGACAAGGATCAGCCCCAGCATTTT	CASSLPRGDKDQPQHF
many	TRBV24-1	.	TRBJ2-3	TGTGCCACCAGTGATTTGCTTTACTCCCGCACAGATACGCAGTATTTT	CATSDLLYSRTDTQYF
many	TRBV6-1	.	TRBJ2-7	TGTGCCACCCCCTTTTCCGGGACCTCCCCCGCCTACGAGCAGTACTTC	CATPFSGTSPAYEQYF
medium-sized	TRBV6-1	TRBD2	TRBJ2-7	TGTGCCAGCAGTGAAACCACTAGCGGGGGGAGCGAGCAGTACTTC	CASSETTSGGSEQYF
many	TRBV15	.	TRBJ2-5	TGTGCCACCAGCAGGGGGGGGAGGGGGGTCCCCCAAGAGACCCAGTACTTC	CATSRGGRGVPQETQYF
many	TRBV5-4	.	TRBJ2-3	TGTGCCAGCAGGGAGAGGGGGGCCACAGATACGCAGTATTTT	CASRERGATDTQYF
many	TRBV6-5	.	TRBJ1-2	TGTGCCAGCAGTTACAGGGTATATGGCTACACCTTC	CASSYRVYGYTF
many	TRBV2	TRBD1	TRBJ2-7	TGTGCCAGCAGGCACCGGGACAGGGGGATCTACGAGCAGTACTTC	CASRHRDRGIYEQYF
many	TRBV7-9	TRBD1	TRBJ1-2	TGTGCCAGCAGCACAGACAGGGGGCATGGCTACACCTTC	CASSTDRGHGYTF
.	TRBV7-8	TRBD1	TRBJ1-2	TGTGCCAGCAGCCCGGGGGGGTACAGGGGATCGTACTATGGCTACACCTTC	CASSPGGYRGSYYGYTF
.	TRBV6-1	.	TRBJ1-5	TGTGCCAGCAGTCGCCTCACGGCCCATAGCAATCAGCCCCAACATTTT	CASSRLTAHSNQPQHF
many	TRBV5-1	TRBD2	TRBJ2-1	TGCGCCAGCAGCTTGGTAGGACTAGGGAGCTCCTACAATGAGCAGTTCTTC	CASSLVGLGSSYNEQFF
.	TRBV30	TRBD1	TRBJ2-1	TGTGCCTGGGAAGACAGGACAGGACCCTACTACAATGAGCAGTTCTTC	CAWEDRTGPYYNEQFF
many	TRBV10-3	.	TRBJ2-7	TGTGCCATCAGTGAGTCGAAAAGCGAGCAGTACTTC	CAISESKSEQYF
few	TRBV12-3/TRBV12-4	.	TRBJ2-7	TGTGCCAGCGGGGGTCAGGGTGCTCCCTACGAGCATTACTTC	CASGGQGAPYEHYF
many	TRBV4-1	TRBD1	TRBJ1-1	TGCGCCAGCAGCCAAGATTGGAACAGGGGAGAAGCTTTCTTT	CASSQDWNRGEAFF
many	TRBV7-2	TRBD1	TRBJ1-2	TGTGCCAGCAGCTCCCGGGACAGGGGGCACGGATACACCTTC	CASSSRDRGHGYTF
many	TRBV27	TRBD1	TRBJ2-7	TGTGCCAGCAGAAACCCGGGACAGGGAACCTACGAGCAGTACTTC	CASRNPGQGTYEQYF
many	TRBV6-2/TRBV6-3	TRBD2	TRBJ2-7	TGTGCCAGCAAGCGGGAAACAGACTCTCCATACGAGCAGTACTTC	CASKRETDSPYEQYF
many	TRBV5-8	TRBD1	TRBJ1-1	TGTGCCAGCAGCCCGATGACAGGGGGGATGACTGAAGCTTTCTTT	CASSPMTGGMTEAFF
many	TRBV6-4	.	TRBJ2-1	TGTGCCAGCAGCTCAGATATGGGGGGGCTCCACAATGAGCAGTTCTTC	CASSSDMGGLHNEQFF
many	TRBV18	TRBD1	TRBJ2-3	TGTGCCAGCTCATCCCGACAGGGTAGGACAGATACGCAGTATTTT	CASSSRQGRTDTQYF
many	TRBV30	.	TRBJ2-7	TGTGCCTGCCGAGCCGGACCGGATGAGCAGTACTTC	CACRAGPDEQYF
many	TRBV5-1	TRBD1	TRBJ1-2	TGCGCCAGCAGCTTTGGGGGCGGCGACAGGGGGCTTTATGGCTACACCTTC	CASSFGGGDRGLYGYTF
once	TRBV20-1	.	TRBJ2-7	TGCAGTGCACCCGATCGGGCTCCTGGGGCCTACGAGCAGTGCTTC	CSAPDRAPGAYEQCF
many	TRBV10-2	.	TRBJ2-7	TGCGCCAGCAGTGAGTCCTACGAGCAGTACTTC	CASSESYEQYF
many	TRBV4-1	TRBD2	TRBJ2-5	TGCGCCAGCAGCCGGACTAGCGTCGGCCAAGAGACCCAGTACTTC	CASSRTSVGQETQYF
.	TRBV7-2	.	TRBJ2-7	TGTGCCAGCGAAGGCCCTGGGATTAGTTCCTACGAGCAGTACTTC	CASEGPGISSYEQYF
.	TRBV20-1	TRBD1	TRBJ2-3	TGCAGTGCTAGAGATCCGGGGGGACAGGGATCCACAGATACTCAGTATTTT	CSARDPGGQGSTDTQYF
.	TRBV6-1	.	TRBJ2-3	TGTGCCAGCAGTCCATGGGGGCCAGATACGCAGTATTTT	CASSPWGPDTQYF
.	TRBV4-2	.	TRBJ2-1	TGTGCCAGCAGCCAAGAAAGTGCGGACATAGCCTACAATGAGCAGTTCTTC	CASSQESADIAYNEQFF
many	TRBV10-3	.	TRBJ1-5	TGTGCCATCAGTAAGGGCCTCAACCCCCATCAGCCCCAGCATTTT	CAISKGLNPHQPQHF
many	TRBV5-1	TRBD2	TRBJ2-7	TGCGCCAGCAGCTGGACTAGCGGGGGAGACCCCTACGAGCAGTACTTC	CASSWTSGGDPYEQYF
few	TRBV2	.	TRBJ2-7	TGTGCCAGCAGTGAAGGCGGGACCAATTACGAGCAGTACTTC	CASSEGGTNYEQYF
medium-sized	TRBV19	.	TRBJ1-1	TGTGCCAGTAGACAGGGTCCTGAAGCTTTCTTT	CASRQGPEAFF
many	TRBV7-9	.	TRBJ2-7	TGTGCCAGCAGCTTAGACCACTACGAGCAGTACTTC	CASSLDHYEQYF
many	TRBV20-1	TRBD1	TRBJ1-1	TGCAGTGCTCGCAACAGGGGAGTGACTGAAGCTTTCTTT	CSARNRGVTEAFF
medium-sized	TRBV6-1	.	TRBJ2-7	TGTGCCAGCAGCCCCCTTGAGGGGTTGAAGGCCTACGAGCAGTACTTC	CASSPLEGLKAYEQYF
many	TRBV6-2/TRBV6-3	TRBD1	TRBJ2-7	TGTGCCAGCAGTTCCCCGGACAGGGGGGGCTACGAGCAGTACTTC	CASSSPDRGGYEQYF
many	TRBV14	TRBD2	TRBJ2-2	TGTGCCAGCAGCCCCGAGCGGGGGGGCTTTGACGGGGAGCTGTTTTTT	CASSPERGGFDGELFF
.	TRBV28	.	TRBJ2-1	TGTGCCAGCAGTCAGCGGACATCCCTAGGGACTGAGCAGTTCTTC	CASSQRTSLGTEQFF
.	TRBV10-3	.	TRBJ1-5	TGTGCCATCATCCTTGATCCGGGACGGACCTCAATGCCCCAGCATTTT	CAIILDPGRTSMPQHF
.	TRBV11-2	.	TRBJ2-7	TGTGCCAGCAGTCTTGGAGGAGGAGAGCAGTACTTC	CASSLGGGEQYF
.	TRBV11-1	.	TRBJ2-3	TGTGCCAGCAGCTTCAGAGGGTGCGACACATATACGCAGTATTTT	CASSFRGCDTYTQYF
many	TRBV15	.	TRBJ1-6	TGTGCCACCAGCAGAGATTTTGGTTCACCCCTCCACTTT	CATSRDFGSPLHF
.	TRBV12-3/TRBV12-4	.	TRBJ1-2	TGTGCCAGGAGTTTACCCCCGGAATTTCGGGGATTTTGGGGCTACACCTTC	CARSLPPEFRGFWGYTF
many	TRBV11-1	TRBD1	TRBJ1-5	TGTGCCAGCAGCTCGGGACAGGGTAAATATAGCAATCAGCCCCAGCATTTT	CASSSGQGKYSNQPQHF
many	TRBV10-3	.	TRBJ2-7	TGTGCCATCAGGGACCCTACTACAACCTACGAGCAGTACTTC	CAIRDPTTTYEQYF
many	TRBV10-2	TRBD1	TRBJ2-3	TGCGCCAGCAGTGGTTACAGGGGGATCACAGATACGCAGTATTTT	CASSGYRGITDTQYF
many	TRBV9	TRBD2	TRBJ2-1	TGTGCCAGCAGCCTCGGGGGACTAGCGGGGGGAGAGCAGTTCTTC	CASSLGGLAGGEQFF
many	TRBV6-1	.	TRBJ2-2	TGTGCCAGCACTGGTAACACCGGGGAGCTGTTTTTT	CASTGNTGELFF
many	TRBV11-2	.	TRBJ2-2	TGTGCCAGCAGCCGCAGGGGTAGCACCGGGGAGCTGTTTTTT	CASSRRGSTGELFF
many	TRBV28	.	TRBJ2-5	TGTGCCAGCAGTTCGGCCCCACGGGAGACCCAGTACTTC	CASSSAPRETQYF
many	TRBV19	.	TRBJ1-3	TGTGCCAGTAGTATGACAGGACGCTCTGGAAACACCATATATTTT	CASSMTGRSGNTIYF
.	TRBV6-1	.	TRBJ2-1	TGTGCCAGCAATTCCCTTTTACATGTCGAGGGCAATGAGCAGTTCTTC	CASNSLLHVEGNEQFF
few	TRBV2	.	TRBJ1-6	TGTGCCAGCAGTGAAGCGGGCCTAGGGGGGGGGGAGCGGAATTCACCCCTCCACTTT	CASSEAGLGGGERNSPLHF
many	TRBV4-1	TRBD1	TRBJ1-1	TGCGCCAGCAGCCAAGATGGGACAGGGGGCAACACTGAAGCTTTCTTT	CASSQDGTGGNTEAFF
many	TRBV20-1	.	TRBJ1-2	TGCAGTGCTAGAGAAGTTAGCGACTATGGCTACACCTTC	CSAREVSDYGYTF
.	TRBV11-1	TRBD2	TRBJ2-3	TGTGCCAGCAGTAGGGCGGGGGGCCTGGCAGATACGCAGTATTTT	CASSRAGGLADTQYF